The 7 T cell receptor beta chains listed next were all sequenced from one sample in a study of blood T cell repertoires in COVID-19 (dated by TCRdb to between 2020 and 2021). Library generation was performed with the immunoSEQ multiplex PCR assay. TCRdb's version of the immuneACCESS table is confined to in-frame rearrangements and falls short of the full clone set. An unresolved V gene accounts for under half of the shortfall where checked; the remainder is of unknown origin. A total of 68,000 or so clones appear in this sample, roughly 87% of them only once. The ten largest account for around 3.6% of the sample. The sample comprised peripheral blood. These receptors originate from a woman aged 50 to 60 with COVID-19, enrolled during active disease.

The chain carries TRBV19 and TRBJ2-7; 10 bases are shared with TRBD2. With 1 base clipped from V and 5 bases from J, the junction kept 11 bases outside the gene matches. The germline gives CDR1 LNHDA, CDR2 SQIVND (reference sequence). This CDR3 spans 17 amino acids. DNA for the CDR3: TGTGCCAGTAGTATAGGTAATCCCGGGACTAGCGTCAACGAGCAGTACTTC. It yields the protein CASSIGNPGTSVNEQYF.

The CDR3 DNA reads TGTGCCACCAGTGAAGTGAAAGGAGTTCGGGGAAATGAGCAGTTCTTC. Amino acids: CATSEVKGVRGNEQFF. The V call is TRBV24-1, the J call TRBJ2-1, with D perhaps TRBD2 (5 bases). The CDR3 loop spans 16 amino acids. Per germline, CDR1 KGHDR and CDR2 SFDVKD. Deletions cut 4 bases from V and 7 bases from J, with 19 bases between.

The chain has TRBV5-6 and TRBJ2-1; the D gene is possibly TRBD2 (5 bases). This CDR3 is built from 16 residues. The V gene's germline CDR1 is SGHDT and CDR2 YYEEEE. Trimming removed 0 bases from V and 7 bases from J, with 17 bases in between. The CDR3 sequence: CASSLASGLGGNEQFF. CDR3 coding DNA: TGTGCCAGCAGCTTGGCCTCCGGGCTAGGCGGGAATGAGCAGTTCTTC.

The count of this clone is one. The chain has TRBV19 and TRBJ1-5, with unresolved D. Germline V gene data show CDR1 as LNHDA and CDR2 as SQIVND (reference sequence). V was cut by 10 bases and J by 2 bases, with 15 bases left in between. This CDR3 comprises 14 residues. CDR3 coding DNA: TGTGCCACCGAACCGGGGATGGGCAATCAGCCCCAGCATTTT. Translating it yields CATEPGMGNQPQHF.

The chain joins TRBV30 to TRBJ1-1; 11 nucleotides match TRBD1. The germline gives CDR1 GTSNPN, CDR2 SVGIG (reference sequence). V was pared by 3 bases and J by 3 bases, with 3 bases of the junction left unmatched. The CDR3 is 14 residues long. The CDR3 region has the DNA TGTGCCTGGAGCCGGGACAGGGGGTACACTGAAGCTTTCTTT. This sequence encodes CAWSRDRGYTEAFF. Variable domain in full (rest from reference TRBV30 and TRBJ1-1): SQTIHQWPATLVQPVGSPLSLECTVEGTSNPNLYWYRQAAGRGLQLLFYSVGIGQISSEVPQNLSASRPQDRQFILSSKKLLLSDSGFYLCAWSRDRGYTEAFFGQGTRLTVV.

The table lists this clone with a count of one. The V and J genes are TRBV5-1 and TRBJ2-3; the D is unclear. CDR3 length equals 11 residues. V lost 4 bases and J 4 bases, leaving 4 bases between the germline ends. The germline V gene encodes CDR1 SGHRS and CDR2 YFSETQ. Here the CDR3 reads CASSRADTQYF. The CDR3 DNA reads TGCGCCAGCAGCCGGGCAGATACGCAGTATTTT.

This chain connects TRBV5-8 to TRBJ2-3, with TRBD1 identical over 10 bases. CDR1 is SGHTS, CDR2 YDEGEE, per germline. This CDR3 contains 17 residues. Unmatched junction bases numbered 9, after V lost 1 base and J lost 4 bases. The CDR3 region has the DNA TGTGCCAGCAGCTTGCCCCAACGGGACAGGGGCTCAGATACGCAGTATTTT. Protein: CASSLPQRDRGSDTQYF.